This T cell receptor (beta chain) was sequenced during a study of early T cells in non-severe SARS-CoV-2 infection. cDNA molecules, individually, were tagged with unique molecular identifiers. Using its own MiXCR run on the 5' RACE reads, TCRdb lists one record per CDR3 protein. The table lists 100,000 to 120,000 distinct CDR3 sequences, 12% of them singletons. V gave up 5 bases and J gave up 1 base, with 11 bases separating them. CDR3 length: 14 amino acids. Germline V gene lookup returns CDR1 LNHDA and CDR2 SQIVND (reference sequence). Overall study findings and caveats: VDJdb matching favored anti-spike CD8 responses, missing private and CD4 specificities.

About this clonotype: Antigen: not known.

The chain uses TRBV19 and TRBJ1-2, with unresolved D. Material: whole blood. The receptor comes from an adult who was a healthcare worker with PCR-confirmed SARS-CoV-2 infection or an uninfected control (not recorded which). The CDR3 loop is CASSPVEVNYGYTF. CDR3 in DNA: TGTGCCAGTAGTCCGGTCGAGGTTAACTATGGCTACACCTTC.